This entry is about one TCR beta chain. The antigen is not known. Using immunoSEQ multiplex PCR, the repertoire was profiled, and TCRdb retains in-frame clones only, with some absent. The sample consists of under 130,000 clones, nearly 90% of them appearing once. This record belongs to a study of T cell responses to AZD1222 COVID-19 vaccine. Notes on the study in general: Scientists sampled the repertoires only once the peak T cell response had passed. Nearly half of unique spike-specific TCRs reportedly avoided B.1.351 and B.1.1.7 mutated regions.

Trimming removed 0 bases from V and 1 base from J; junction bases left unmatched: 3. CDR1 LGHDT and CDR2 YNNKEL come from the germline V gene (reference sequence). The CDR3 runs 17 residues. Pooled together were second doses at about 4 or about 12 weeks. This TCR was recovered from an adult who received the AZD1222 COVID-19 vaccine. The genes are TRBV3-1 (or the pseudogene TRBV3-2) and TRBJ2-1; TRBD1 matches at 10 bases. Specimen: peripheral blood, collected 28 days after the second AZD1222 dose. In DNA, the CDR3 is TGTGCCAGCAGCCAAGATCGGGACAGGGGTTCCTACAATGAGCAGTTCTTC. Translating gives CASSQDRDRGSYNEQFF.